This T cell receptor beta chain was profiled in a study of PD-1 blockade in classical Hodgkin lymphoma. Study-level points and caveats: The diversity seen at baseline in complete responders resembled that of newly diagnosed patients. Relapsed/refractory patients reportedly had lower baseline diversity than newly diagnosed patients.

As regards this clone: Its antigen is unidentified.

V lost 5 bases and J lost 4, with 14 bases in between. The V gene's germline CDR1 is MNHNY and CDR2 SVGAGI (reference sequence). The length of the CDR3 is 14 residues. Each patient experienced a relapse that followed autologous stem cell transplantation, and brentuximab vedotin exposure varied. Libraries were prepared by immunoSEQ multiplex PCR; TCRdb keeps only in-frame clonotypes and omits some of them. This sample has about 110,000 clones, with 89% found just once. This receptor was obtained from a human donor with classical Hodgkin lymphoma. V and J are TRBV6-6 and TRBJ1-1; D may be TRBD1 (6 bases). The sample in question was peripheral blood mononuclear cells (PBMCs), obtained before the second cycle of nivolumab. The CDR3 loop is CASSEMEGGTEAFF. As DNA, the CDR3 is TGTGCCAGCAGTGAGATGGAGGGGGGCACTGAAGCTTTCTTT.